In this sample, the clone carrying this TCR beta chain turned up a few times. Via MiXCR, TCRdb re-called the 5' RACE reads, giving one row per CDR3 protein. Altogether some 240,000 distinct CDR3 sequences are present, around 5.3% being singletons, with the ten largest covering roughly 3.5%. This specimen comes from a study of T cells after yellow fever vaccination. Germline V CDR1 and CDR2: LNHDA, SQIVND (reference sequence). Trimming took off 1 base at V and 0 bases at J, with 18 bases between the two ends. The CDR3 length is 18 residues. This receptor was taken from a man in his late teens or twenties who received the YFV17D yellow fever vaccine. The rearrangement links TRBV19 to TRBJ1-2, with a possible D match to TRBD1 (5 bases). This specimen was CD4+ T cells sorted from PBMCs, taken on the day of the yellow fever booster vaccination. CDR3 bases: TGTGCCAGTAGTATAGGGGGGGTACAGTCCCTAGCTAACTATGGCTACACCTTC. Amino acids: CASSIGGVQSLANYGYTF.